In its sample, the clone carrying this T cell receptor beta chain was seen once. Antigen: not known. The donors formed part of the roughly 120-subject validation cohort, distinct from the approximately 630-subject first cohort. The repertoire was sequenced with immunoSEQ multiplex PCR; TCRdb's copy has only in-frame clones and lacks some. Among more than 85,000 clones listed, 86% were seen once. The data derive from a study of cytomegalovirus exposure and HLA in healthy donors. Overall study: The same platform as the 666 first-cohort repertoires was used for the 120 validation repertoires, a later analysis reported. Overall study findings and caveats: That first-cohort TCR clusters tended to co-occur in the 90 to 150 validation repertoires was found in a later analysis. Rare sequences made up most TCRs, while some public TCRs were found in many donors.

The V gene lost 6 bases and the J gene lost 8 bases, with 10 bases spanning the gap. Germline loops: CDR1 MNHNY, CDR2 SVGAGI (reference sequence). The CDR3 sequence is 11 residues long. The V gene is TRBV6-6, the J gene TRBJ1-1; possibly TRBD1 for D (6 bases). The sequencing sample was made of PBMCs. The TCR was taken from a woman between 18 and 29 years old in good health and CMV-seropositive. As DNA, the CDR3 is TGTGCCAGCAGCCCCGACAGGGAAGCTTTCTTT. It encodes CASSPDREAFF.